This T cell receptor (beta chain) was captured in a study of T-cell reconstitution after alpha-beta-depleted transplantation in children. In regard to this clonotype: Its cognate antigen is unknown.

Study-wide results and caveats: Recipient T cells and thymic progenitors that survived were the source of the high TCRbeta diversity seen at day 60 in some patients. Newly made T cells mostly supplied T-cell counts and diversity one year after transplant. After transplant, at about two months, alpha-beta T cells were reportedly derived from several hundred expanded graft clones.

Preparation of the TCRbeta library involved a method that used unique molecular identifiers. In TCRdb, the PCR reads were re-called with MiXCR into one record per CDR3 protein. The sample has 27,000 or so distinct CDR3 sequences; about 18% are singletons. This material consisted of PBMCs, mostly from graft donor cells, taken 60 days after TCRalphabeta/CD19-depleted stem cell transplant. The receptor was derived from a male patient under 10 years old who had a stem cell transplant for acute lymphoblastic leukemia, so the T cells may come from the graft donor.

The CDR3 is CASSQGQGPYNEQFF. The DNA for the CDR3 is TGCGCCAGCAGCCAGGGACAGGGTCCCTACAATGAGCAGTTCTTC. The V gene is TRBV4-3, the J gene TRBJ2-1, with TRBD1 matching 9 bases. CDR1 LGHNA and CDR2 YSLEER come from the germline V gene. This CDR3 has 15 residues. Trimming cost V 3 bases and J 2 bases; bases outside gene matches: 2.